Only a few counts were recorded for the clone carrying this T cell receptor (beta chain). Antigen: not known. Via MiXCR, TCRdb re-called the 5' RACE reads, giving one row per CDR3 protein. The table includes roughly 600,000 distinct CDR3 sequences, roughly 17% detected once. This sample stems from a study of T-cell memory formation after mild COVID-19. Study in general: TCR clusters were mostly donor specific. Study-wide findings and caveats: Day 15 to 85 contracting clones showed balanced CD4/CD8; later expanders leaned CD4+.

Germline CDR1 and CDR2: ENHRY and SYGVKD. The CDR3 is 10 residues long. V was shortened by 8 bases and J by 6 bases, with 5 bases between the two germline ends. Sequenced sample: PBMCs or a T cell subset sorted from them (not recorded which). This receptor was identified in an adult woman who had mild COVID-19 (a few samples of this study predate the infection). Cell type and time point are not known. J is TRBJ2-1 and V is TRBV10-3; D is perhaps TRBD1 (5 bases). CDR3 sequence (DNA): TGTGCCATCGGGGCCAATGAGCAGTTCTTC. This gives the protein CAIGANEQFF.